The present entry profiles one T cell receptor (beta chain) with its context. This clone showed up just once. No antigen is known for it. Base qualities are not recorded, but no much larger clone differs from it by a single base. Library method: the immunoSEQ multiplex PCR assay. The multiplex PCR relied on a mix of 60 forward primers for TCR Vbeta segments and 13 reverse primers for TCR Jbeta segments. The CDR3 region of rearranged TCR beta genes was amplified from genomic DNA with a multiplex PCR assay. Amplified TCR beta libraries were sequenced as 87-base-pair reads on the Illumina HiSeq System. In the authors' own workflow: Across the 666 repertoires, a later analysis counted about 81 million unique TCR beta chains, 8.5 million to 12 million of which were shared by at least two donors. Raw reads were error-corrected and collapsed into unique sequences with a nearest-neighbor algorithm that merged closely related sequences to remove PCR and sequencing errors. V, D and J gene segments were assigned by aligning CDR3 sequences to IMGT reference sequences. Each retained sequence needed at least a six-nucleotide match to both a V gene segment and a J gene segment. Rearrangements were called productive when the CDR3 lacked stop codons and stayed in frame with V and J; all others were non-productive. CDR3 was defined according to IMGT convention as the region running from the second conserved V-encoded cysteine to the conserved J-encoded phenylalanine. The earlier analysis of roughly 590 of the donors excluded sequences that lacked an unambiguous match to a single V gene segment. In an earlier analysis of approximately 610 of the donors, V segments were called functional above 56.7% productive rearrangements and were called segregating when the between-donor standard deviation exceeded 5%. A statistical classification framework was developed to diagnose cytomegalovirus status using the catalog of TCR beta chain sequences. V and J gene assignment, in a later analysis, came from comparing TCR nucleotide sequences with IMGT/GENE-DB human TR gene sequences. A later analysis assigned CDR3 sequences and most-parsimonious VDJ recombination scenarios with the TCRdist pipeline. In a later analysis, each TCR beta chain was defined by its CDR3 amino acid sequence together with its V-gene family, and reads without a unique V-gene family were excluded. A later analysis removed several hundred highly shared, low-generation-probability nucleotide sequences to deal with suspected cross-contamination and a sequencing artifact. A later analysis calculated a clonal expansion index for each public chain from normalized within-repertoire ranks of inferred template counts. In a later analysis, generation probabilities were computed using a VDJ recombination model fitted to out-of-frame rearrangements, and the results were checked against IGoR. In a later analysis, TCR-TCR, TCR-HLA and TCR-CMV co-occurrence was scored with hypergeometric tests, and a repertoire-size bias correction was applied to TCR pairs. A later analysis estimated false discovery rates by permuting HLA or CMV assignments 20 times. A later analysis grouped co-occurring TCRs with DBSCAN, adding TCRdist sequence similarity when clustering within HLA-allele-positive subsets. Repertoires with fewer than 30,000 or more than 120,000 public chains were left out of co-occurrence clustering, as were about 5 repertoires with anomalous nucleotide sharing. TCRdb holds this immuneACCESS table with in-frame rearrangements only. Some clones are missing; in checked studies, unresolved V genes explain under half, and the rest has no known cause. D and trimming come from the DNA, and the V and J calls and clone size come from that table. Within this sample are a few hundred thousand clones, with approximately 80% of them counted one time only. The top ten clonotypes cover 10% of the sample.

Taken from the germline V gene (reference sequence), the CDR1 and CDR2 loops are LNHDA and SQIVND. Inclusive of the bounding cysteine and phenylalanine, the CDR3 is 17 residues long. Only CDR3 DNA is held: 51 bases, read in frame from base 1. V is trimmed back by 7 bases and J by 7 bases, and the junction contains 16 bases that no gene match accounts for. The data were obtained in a study of cytomegalovirus exposure and HLA in healthy donors (dated by TCRdb to 2016 to 2017). About the study as a whole: An earlier analysis of approximately 640 of the donors reported about 250 Gb of sequence data and about 100 million unique TCR beta sequences from about 179 million T cells. Roughly 290 gigabases of sequencing data and roughly 80 million unique TCR sequences made up an early release that covered several hundred HLA-typed donors. The genetic ancestry cluster associated with self-reported Caucasian donors included 65% to 90% of the 398 genotyped donors. The aim of the study was to test whether cataloging public T cell receptors could identify signatures of past pathogen exposure. Using immunosequencing, the study profiled T cell repertoires from about 610 subjects and related those repertoires to cytomegalovirus serostatus. In addition to the first cohort of 666 subjects, a separate validation cohort of around 110 different subjects was used. High-throughput TCR immunosequencing, statistical association of individual TCRs with disease status, and machine learning were combined to predict cytomegalovirus infection status. A later analysis re-analyzed previously published TCR beta repertoires from 650 to 800 donors and added high-resolution HLA genotyping to study TCR occurrence patterns. Rather than drawing on any new phenotypic data, the later analysis identified candidate immune exposures from TCR beta sequences and the way those sequences occurred across donors. To decide whether each TCR beta V gene segment behaved as functional or pseudogenic, an earlier analysis of approximately 590 of the donors relied on high-throughput TCR beta sequencing. Donor age, sex, ethnicity and CMV serostatus were compiled alongside the repertoire data. In a later genetic analysis, genome-wide SNP genotypes for about three fifths of the 666 donors were used, and that subset was treated as a discovery cohort. All discovery cohort repertoires had been generated on a single sequencing platform. Class I and class II HLA loci were covered by the typing at four-digit resolution. Typing coverage varied by locus: about 629-630 donors for A, B, C, DRB1 and DQB1; 500 to 550 for DQA1; about 590 for DPA1; fewer than 480 for DPB1. A few DR-DQ haplotypes were treated as single units for association and clustering because of strong linkage in the cohort. Across around 400 genotyped donors of the cohort, an average of roughly 230,000 unique TCR beta nucleotide sequences per donor were sequenced, and roughly 18% of those sequences were non-productive. Broad study findings and their caveats: Most TCR sequences were seen in very few donors, while some public TCRs were found in many individuals. A further reported finding was that TCR beta sequences accurately predicted the HLA-A and HLA-B alleles for most subjects in the first cohort. Assigning TCR associations to individual alleles was difficult when HLA alleles, especially DR and DQ, strongly co-occurred. In vitro tests confirmed that a few of the cytomegalovirus-associated TCR beta chains recognize cytomegalovirus antigens. Sequencing depth was assumed to be roughly uniform across donors in the presence/absence analyses, though that assumption may not hold. Compared with equally common non-associated chains, HLA-associated TCR beta chains in a later analysis were more clonally expanded and had lower generation probabilities. Cytomegalovirus status was reported to be diagnosed by the classifier with high specificity and sensitivity in both the original and validation cohorts. In a later analysis, several top co-occurrence clusters were reported to appear linked to parvovirus B19, influenza, CMV and Epstein-Barr virus. The only immune exposure information available for the cohort was CMV serostatus. A later analysis associated some 17,000 TCR beta sequences with specific HLA alleles at a false discovery rate of 0.05. In this cohort, only TCR beta chains were sequenced, and detectable features were limited by the absence of alpha or paired-chain data. According to the authors, the approach could potentially be generalized to other disease states and immunological phenotypes. In an earlier analysis of around 600 of the donors, most TCR beta V segments appeared in productive rearrangements about 87% or about 30% of the time, broadly matching IMGT annotations. The 87-base-pair reads could not distinguish some IMGT-functional V segments, including TRBV6-2 and TRBV6-3, so those segments were excluded. A later analysis found that TCR association rates varied across HLA loci, with DRB1 alleles showing the most associated TCRs and HLA-C alleles the fewest. According to a later analysis, most CMV-associated TCR beta chains appeared to be HLA-restricted, and the HLA associations seemed to be driven largely by CMV exposure. A cluster of highly shared sequence variants was judged likely to represent a technical artifact of the sequencing pipeline. About 15 rarely observed V segments, including chromosome 9 orphons, were excluded from the earlier analysis of some 590 of the donors because counts were too low. Linkage disequilibrium might explain the correlated functional status among segregating V segments, but an unknown experimental factor could not be ruled out. The study listed 164 TCR beta chains as associated with cytomegalovirus. An association between a missense DCLRE1C variant and V-gene and J-gene trimming of TCR beta chains was found in a later genetic analysis and replicated in an independent cohort. Because HLA typing was missing for some donors at each locus, association tests included only the typed subset. Compared with the roughly 720-donor mean, donors in an Asian-associated ancestry cluster had fewer N-insertions in productive TCRs, according to a later genetic analysis.

In total, approximately 690 healthy bone marrow donors made up the cohort. Cohort members were all nominally healthy when sampled, although unrecorded immune exposures were likely present. The donor tested CMV seropositive and was one of the 289 seropositive cohort members. Every donor gave a peripheral blood sample, and the peripheral blood mononuclear cells from that sample were used for TCR beta sequencing. The Qiagen DNeasy Blood Extraction Kit was used to extract genomic DNA from the blood cell samples. Sequencing input: PBMCs. The rearrangement combines TRBV19 with TRBJ1-6; 7 middle bases align to TRBD1. The clonotype comes from a woman aged 50 to 65 in good health and CMV-seropositive. The CDR3 region has the sequence CASKPGNRGKVNSPLHF. The base sequence is TGTGCCAGTAAACCCGGTAACAGGGGAAAGGTGAATTCACCCCTCCACTTT.